This TCR beta chain was recovered during a study of T cell changes during pregnancy in multiple sclerosis. The repertoire was sequenced with immunoSEQ multiplex PCR; TCRdb's copy has only in-frame clones and lacks some. The table lists 20,000 to 25,000 clones, just over 85% of them singletons. The CDR3 has 16 amino acids. CDR1 and CDR2 from the germline V gene are SGDLS and YYNGEE. The V gene end was trimmed by 3 bases and the J gene end by 5 bases; junction bases not matched to a gene: 13. This sequence was found in a female donor in good health, enrolled as a control in a pregnancy study. The V call is TRBV9, the J call TRBJ1-1, with TRBD1 matching over 7 bases. The specimen was CD8+ T cells from peripheral blood mononuclear cells, collected in the first trimester of pregnancy. In nucleotides, the CDR3 is TGTGCCAGCAGCGAGCCCCTCGACAGGGCGAGGACTGAAGCTTTCTTT. Its protein is CASSEPLDRARTEAFF.